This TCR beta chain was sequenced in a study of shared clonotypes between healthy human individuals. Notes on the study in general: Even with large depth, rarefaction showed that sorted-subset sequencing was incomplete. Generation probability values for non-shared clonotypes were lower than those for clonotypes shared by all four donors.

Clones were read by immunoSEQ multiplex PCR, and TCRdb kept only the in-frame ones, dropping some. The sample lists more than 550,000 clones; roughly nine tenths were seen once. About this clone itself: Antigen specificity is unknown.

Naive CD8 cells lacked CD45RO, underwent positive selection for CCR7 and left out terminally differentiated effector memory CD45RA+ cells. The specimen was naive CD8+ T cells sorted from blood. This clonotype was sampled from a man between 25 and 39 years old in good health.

The CDR3 bases are TGTGCCAGCAGTTATTTCACCCTGGGGGTCACTGAAGCTTTCTTT. Protein sequence: CASSYFTLGVTEAFF. V is TRBV7-9 and J is TRBJ1-1, with D possibly TRBD1 on 5 matching bases. V lost 6 bases to trimming and J lost 4 bases, with 18 bases between them. Germline CDR1 SEHNR, CDR2 FQNEAQ (reference sequence). The CDR3 length is 15 residues.